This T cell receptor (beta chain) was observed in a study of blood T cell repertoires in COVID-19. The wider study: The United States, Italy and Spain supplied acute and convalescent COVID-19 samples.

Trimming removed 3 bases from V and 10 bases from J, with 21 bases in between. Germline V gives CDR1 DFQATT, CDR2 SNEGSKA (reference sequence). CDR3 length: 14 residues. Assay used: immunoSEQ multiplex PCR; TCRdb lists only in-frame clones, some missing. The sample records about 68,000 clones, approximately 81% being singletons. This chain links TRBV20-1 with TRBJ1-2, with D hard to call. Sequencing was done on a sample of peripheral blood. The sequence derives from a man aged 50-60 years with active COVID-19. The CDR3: CSASTALLSEFYTF. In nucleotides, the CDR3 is TGCAGTGCTAGTACCGCTTTGTTGTCGGAGTTCTACACCTTC.